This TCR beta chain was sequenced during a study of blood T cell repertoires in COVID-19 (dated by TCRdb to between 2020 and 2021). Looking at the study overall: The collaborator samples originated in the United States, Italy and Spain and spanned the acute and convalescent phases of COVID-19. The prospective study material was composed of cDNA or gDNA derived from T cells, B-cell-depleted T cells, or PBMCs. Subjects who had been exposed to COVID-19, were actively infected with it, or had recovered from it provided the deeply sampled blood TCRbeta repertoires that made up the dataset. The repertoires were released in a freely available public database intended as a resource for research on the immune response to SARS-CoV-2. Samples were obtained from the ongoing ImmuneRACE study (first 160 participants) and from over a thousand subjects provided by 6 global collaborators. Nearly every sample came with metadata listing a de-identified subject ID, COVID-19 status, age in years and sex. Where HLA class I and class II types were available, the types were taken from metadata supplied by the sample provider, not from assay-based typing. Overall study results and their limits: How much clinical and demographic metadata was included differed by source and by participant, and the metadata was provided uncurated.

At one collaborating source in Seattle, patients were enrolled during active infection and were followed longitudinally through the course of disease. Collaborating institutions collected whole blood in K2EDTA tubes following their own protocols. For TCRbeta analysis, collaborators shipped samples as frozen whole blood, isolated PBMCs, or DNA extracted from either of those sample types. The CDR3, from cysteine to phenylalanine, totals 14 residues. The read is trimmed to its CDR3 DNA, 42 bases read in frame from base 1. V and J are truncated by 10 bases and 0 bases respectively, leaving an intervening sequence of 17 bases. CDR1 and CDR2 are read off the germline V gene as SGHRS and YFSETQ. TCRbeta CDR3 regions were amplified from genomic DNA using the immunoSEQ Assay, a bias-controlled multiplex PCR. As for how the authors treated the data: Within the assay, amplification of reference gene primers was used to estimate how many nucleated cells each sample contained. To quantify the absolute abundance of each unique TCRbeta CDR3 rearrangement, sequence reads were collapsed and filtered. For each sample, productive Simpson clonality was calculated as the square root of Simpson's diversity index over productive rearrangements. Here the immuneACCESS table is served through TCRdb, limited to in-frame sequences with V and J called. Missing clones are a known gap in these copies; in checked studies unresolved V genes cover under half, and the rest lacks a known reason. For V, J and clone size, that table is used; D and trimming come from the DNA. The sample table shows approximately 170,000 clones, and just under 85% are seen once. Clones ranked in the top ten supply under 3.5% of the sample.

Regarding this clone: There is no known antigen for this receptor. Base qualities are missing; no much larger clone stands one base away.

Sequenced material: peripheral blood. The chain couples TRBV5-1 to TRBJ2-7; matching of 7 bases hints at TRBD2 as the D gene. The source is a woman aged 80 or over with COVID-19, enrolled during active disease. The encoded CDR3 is CACKRDTHSYEQYF. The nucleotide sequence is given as TGCGCCTGTAAGCGGGACACTCACTCCTACGAGCAGTACTTC.